This TCR beta chain comes out of a study of blood T cells in healthy people across ages (dated by TCRdb to between 2014 and 2017). Some background on the complete study: Template switching captured roughly one uniquely barcoded TCR beta cDNA molecule per two T cells in model experiments. To track age-related changes in TCR beta repertoire diversity, the study relied on deep sequencing normalized with unique cDNA molecular identifiers. Donors were grouped into four age groups: young (average roughly 17 years), middle-aged (39), aged (around 66) and long-lived (around 80). Two additional independent replicas of 1 million unique cDNA reads from the same blood draw were analyzed for two donors (one aged 18 to 30 and one aged 80 or older). To avoid experimental bias, donors of different ages were randomly spread across the sequencing lanes. Study-wide conclusions, independent of this receptor: A strong correlation was found between observed TCR beta diversity and the percentage of naive T cells measured by flow cytometry. Because profiling used bulk unsorted PBMCs, naive and antigen-experienced compartments could not be compared conclusively. Donor CMV infection status was unknown, potentially confounding age-related changes in expanded clonotypes. Estimates of total diversity from one million sequenced T cells were regarded as lower bounds and underestimates. The long-lived group showed more naive CD4+ T cells, fewer expanded clones and increased TCR diversity than the aged group, suggesting age selection. As age increased, observed TCR beta diversity per million T cells dropped in a roughly linear way, and a significant reduction was already evident by age around 41.

CDR1 and CDR2, looked up from the germline V gene, are SNHLY and FYNNEI. From its cysteine to its phenylalanine, the CDR3 spans 14 amino acids. Only the CDR3 region is kept as DNA, spanning 42 bases read in frame from base 1. V drops 6 bases and J drops 4 bases, leaving 15 bases in between. Systemically healthy Caucasian individuals from Russia, about 38 in total and aged roughly 6 to 95 years, were included as donors. Around 9.9 milliliters of peripheral blood were collected from each donor into EDTA-treated Vacutainer tubes. PBMCs were isolated by Ficoll-Paque density-gradient centrifugation, with at least 7 million obtained per sample. Total RNA was extracted from PBMCs with Trizol reagent, with at least 6 micrograms obtained per sample. Naive CD45RAhigh/CD27high T cell percentages were measured by flow cytometry on a PBMC aliquot from every donor. Library construction relied on 5' RACE. Data came from an Illumina HiSeq 2500. A second PCR of about 6 to 11 cycles was run with a J-beta primer mix and a sample-barcoded 5' primer. A template-switch 5' adaptor carrying 12 random nucleotides introduced a unique molecular identifier onto each TCR beta cDNA molecule. Each sample yielded at least 2.5 million CDR3-containing paired-end reads. First-strand cDNA was synthesized from all RNA with the Mint cDNA synthesis kit, primed by a TRBC-specific oligonucleotide. All cDNA was treated with uracil-DNA glycosylase and then went through a first 18-cycle PCR with the universal primers M1SS and BC2_uni_R. Concerning the study's data processing: Normalization of each sample was performed by random selection of 1 million high-quality reads, each carrying a distinct molecular identifier. Reads sharing molecular identifiers were discarded rather than binned into consensus sequences. CDR3 identification, clonotype clustering and error correction used MiTCR with a Q25 quality threshold and the strictest error-elimination algorithm. A nonparametric unseen species model with Euler transformation was used to estimate lower-bound total TCR beta diversity. TCRdb trimmed public reads at Q25 via fastp, called clones via MiXCR and kept in-frame beta chains. Rows merge per CDR3 protein into single entries with the most common DNA and genes. These V and J calls rely on TCRdb rather than the paper's analysis. The sample table contains just under 750,000 distinct CDR3 sequences; only one count was recorded for 20% to 25% of them. The biggest ten clones account for around a fifth of the sample.

As for this clonotype: This receptor's antigen is unknown. The input lacks base qualities; no much larger clone sits a single base away.

Sequenced sample: blood. The chain was built from TRBV2 and TRBJ1-2, with the D gene too uncertain to name. This clonotype was obtained from a man in his 70s in good health. The CDR3 corresponds to CASSVRAPAYGYTF. Here is the DNA: TGTGCCAGCAGCGTTAGGGCCCCTGCCTATGGCTACACCTTC.